This paragraph reports one T cell receptor (beta chain). Other nucleotide sequences in the sample specify the same CDR3. Authors' methods: Scientists estimated how many nucleated cells there were by amplifying reference gene primers. Measured with immunoSEQ multiplex PCR; TCRdb has only the in-frame clones, and not every one. V and J calls plus clone size are reproduced from that table; the DNA served to infer D and trimming. This table has some 71,000 clones, over 65% appearing once. These data originate in a study of blood T cell repertoires in COVID-19. Turning to the study itself: Italy, Spain and the United States were the sources of the convalescent and acute COVID-19 samples. T cells, B-cell-depleted T cells, or PBMCs supplied cDNA or gDNA.

CDR1 is SGHRS and CDR2 is YFSETQ in the germline V gene. The CDR3 extends over 14 amino acids. V dropped 3 bases and J dropped 1 base, with 10 bases sitting between them. The sequencing input was peripheral blood. The TCR originated in a woman between 70 and 85 years old with acute or convalescent COVID-19. This chain links TRBV5-1 with TRBJ2-5; D possibly corresponds to TRBD2 (5 bases). The CDR3 spells CASSSGLAQETQYF. CDR3 DNA sequence: TGCGCCAGCAGCTCTGGCCTAGCCCAAGAGACCCAGTACTTC.